This record looks at one T cell receptor (beta chain) sequence and its context. The CDR3 runs to 15 residues. From germline, CDR1 is SQVTM and CDR2 ANQGSEA. After removal of 8 bases from V and 7 bases from J, the junction contained 14 bases not matched to a gene. This sample was taken from a study of cytomegalovirus exposure and HLA in healthy donors. With 60 Vbeta and 13 Jbeta primers, the PCR was carried out. Data came from immunoSEQ multiplex PCR; TCRdb stores just in-frame clones and leaves some out. The repertoire consists of around 150,000 clones, with 60% to 85% occurring once and the leading ten covering almost 7%. Sampled while nominally healthy, donors likely had unrecorded immune exposures.

Sequenced input: PBMCs. V and J are TRBV29-1 and TRBJ1-5; TRBD1 matches at 10 bases. This clonotype was sampled from a man aged 35-49 years in good health and CMV-seropositive. In DNA form, the CDR3 reads TGCAGCTTTAAGGGTTGCGACAGGGGGCACCAGCCCCAGCATTTT. This gives the protein CSFKGCDRGHQPQHF.